These 29 T cell receptor beta chains share one sample of origin, sequenced in a study of shared clonotypes between healthy human individuals. This table comes from immunoSEQ multiplex PCR, and its TCRdb copy is limited to in-frame clones, with some not included. The data contain about 1.5 million clones, roughly 95% of them seen just once; the ten biggest clones take up about 1%. The sample consisted of naive CD4+ T cells sorted from blood. Sample subset: CD45RA+ positively selected. The receptors come from a man younger than 40 in good health.

The V gene is TRBV5-1, the J gene TRBJ2-3; tentatively, D is TRBD1 (5 bases). Trimming shortened V by 0 bases and J by 4 bases, and 9 bases separated the two germline ends. The CDR3 has 14 residues. The germline gives CDR1 SGHRS, CDR2 YFSETQ. The CDR3 nucleotides read TGCGCCAGCAGCTTGGGCAGGGTCGCAGATACGCAGTATTTT. Translating gives CASSLGRVADTQYF.

This chain connects TRBV5-6 to TRBJ2-7; 7 bases fit TRBD1. The trim removed 1 base at V and 4 bases at J, leaving 8 bases unmatched. The CDR3 runs to 15 residues. Germline V gives CDR1 SGHDT, CDR2 YYEEEE. CDR3 DNA: TGTGCCAGCAGCTTGCAGGGACAGAGTATGTACGAGCAGTACTTC. Translated, it gives CASSLQGQSMYEQYF.

As regards this clone: Other DNA variants within this sample encode the same CDR3. The chain links TRBV14 to TRBJ1-5; no firm D call. The CDR3 contains 13 residues. Germline CDR1 SGHDN, CDR2 FVKESK. V was cut by 0 bases and J by 6 bases, with 6 bases left in between. CDR3 DNA: TGTGCCAGCAGCCAAGATCTTGGTCAGCCCCAGCATTTT. It yields the protein CASSQDLGQPQHF.

The chain is built from TRBV2 and TRBJ2-7; either TRBD1 or TRBD2 may fit D (5 bases each). Germline lookup yields CDR1 SNHLY and CDR2 FYNNEI. The CDR3 spans 15 residues. V lost 5 bases, J lost 6 bases, and 20 bases lay in between. The CDR3 spells CASSIGERGLSEQYF. In DNA, the CDR3 is TGTGCCAGCAGTATAGGGGAACGCGGACTCTCCGAGCAGTACTTC.

The J gene is TRBJ2-3, the V gene TRBV7-2; 7 nucleotides line up with TRBD1. V gave up 4 bases and J gave up 10 bases; unmatched junction bases: 11. The CDR3 consists of 14 residues. CDR1 is SGHTA and CDR2 is FQGNSA in the germline V gene. DNA for the CDR3: TGTGCCAGCAGCTCCTTTGACAGGGTCGGTTCGCAGTATTTT. This encodes CASSSFDRVGSQYF.

The chain couples TRBV5-1 to TRBJ2-7, with a weak D call TRBD1 (6 bases). CDR1 and CDR2 (germline): SGHRS, YFSETQ. V lost 7 bases, J lost 2 bases, and 13 bases lay in between. CDR3 length: 13 residues. The DNA of the CDR3 is TGCGCCAGCCAAGTTGACAGGCCCTACGAGCAGTACTTC. As protein: CASQVDRPYEQYF.

This chain links TRBV28 with TRBJ2-3; either TRBD1 or TRBD2 may supply D (5 bases each). Per the germline V gene, CDR1 is MDHEN and CDR2 is SYDVKM. V lost 5 bases to trimming and J lost 6 bases, with 18 bases between them. The CDR3 extends over 15 amino acids. CDR3 in DNA: TGTGCCAGCAGTCCCTGGGGGACGGAAGGGGATACGCAGTATTTT. Its protein is CASSPWGTEGDTQYF.

In this sample, this clone turned up once. For the CDR3, the DNA is TGTGCCAGCAGCTTAGACCCGCAGGGGGTTGCAACTAATGAAAAACTGTTTTTT. Translated, it gives CASSLDPQGVATNEKLFF. The chain carries TRBV11-2 and TRBJ1-4, with 7 nucleotides matching TRBD1. This CDR3 spans 18 amino acids. V dropped 0 bases and J dropped 0; count of bases not matched to a gene: 7. The germline gives CDR1 SGHAT, CDR2 FQNNGV.

The chain recombines TRBV28 with TRBJ2-4; D is perhaps TRBD2 (6 bases). CDR1 is MDHEN, CDR2 SYDVKM, per germline. The CDR3 has 14 residues. Trimming removed 6 bases at V and 4 bases at J, with 13 bases between. The CDR3 bases are TGTGCCAGCAGGGGGGAGGCAGGGAAAAACATTCAGTACTTC. Protein product: CASRGEAGKNIQYF.

V gene TRBV6-5 combines with J gene TRBJ2-7; D possibly corresponds to TRBD1 (6 bases). V was pared by 2 bases and J by 6 bases, with 17 bases between. This CDR3 contains 15 residues. Germline CDR1 is MNHEY and CDR2 is SVGAGI. CDR3 loop: CASSYHPPRGIEQYF. In DNA, the CDR3 is TGTGCCAGCAGTTACCATCCCCCCAGGGGAATCGAGCAGTACTTC.

The chain couples TRBV2 to TRBJ2-1; no definite D call. This CDR3 region has 11 residues. V was shortened by 1 base and J by 9 bases, with 4 bases between the two germline ends. Germline V gives CDR1 SNHLY, CDR2 FYNNEI. The CDR3 reads CASSEGSEQFF. The CDR3 coding sequence is TGTGCCAGCAGTGAAGGGAGTGAGCAGTTCTTC.

This clone turned up a few times. The chain couples TRBV7-9 to TRBJ1-5; tentatively, D is TRBD1 (5 bases). With 3 bases removed from V and 5 bases from J, the gap between germline ends came to 11 bases. Germline CDR1 reads SEHNR; CDR2 reads FQNEAQ (reference sequence). This CDR3 is 14 amino acids long. Here the CDR3 DNA reads TGTGCCAGCAGCTTTGAAGACAGTTATCAGCCCCAGCATTTT. It encodes CASSFEDSYQPQHF.

The CDR3 DNA sequence: TGTGCCAGCAGTGATGGGAGACAGGGAATAACCTACGAGCAGTACTTC. This sequence encodes CASSDGRQGITYEQYF. V and J are TRBV6-4 and TRBJ2-7; 7 nucleotides match TRBD1. This CDR3 is 16 amino acids long. Trimming removed 3 bases from V and 2 bases from J; junction bases left unmatched: 10. The germline gives CDR1 MRHNA, CDR2 SNTAGT.

This sequence joins TRBV10-3 and TRBJ2-7; 12 nucleotides line up with TRBD1. The ends lost 0 bases at V and 6 bases at J; junction bases unmatched: 3. The CDR3 length is 15 residues. Germline V lookup: CDR1 ENHRY, CDR2 SYGVKD. CDR3 amino acids: CAISESGTGGSEQYF. CDR3 nucleotide sequence: TGTGCCATCAGTGAGTCTGGGACAGGGGGCAGCGAGCAGTACTTC.

The gene calls are TRBV2 and TRBJ2-2; possibly TRBD2 for D (6 bases). V lost 7 bases, J lost 4 bases, and 16 bases lay in between. This CDR3 comprises 15 residues. From germline, CDR1 is SNHLY and CDR2 FYNNEI. The CDR3, as DNA: TGTGCCAGCACTACGAGTCTGGGGGGCACCGGGGAGCTGTTTTTT. Its protein product is CASTTSLGGTGELFF.

The gene calls are TRBV10-2 and TRBJ2-2; no firm D call. With 5 bases removed from V and 0 bases from J, the gap between germline ends came to 1 base. Germline V gives CDR1 WSHSY, CDR2 SAAADI. The CDR3 has 12 amino acids. The DNA for the CDR3 is TGCGCCAGCAGTACGAACACCGGGGAGCTGTTTTTT. Its translation: CASSTNTGELFF.

This clone was seen only once. CDR3 loop: CSVDGQDPNTGELFF. The CDR3 DNA reads TGCAGCGTTGATGGCCAGGACCCGAACACCGGGGAGCTGTTTTTT. This chain connects TRBV29-1 to TRBJ2-2; no clear D gene. The germline V and J ends were trimmed by 3 bases and 0 bases, with 11 bases remaining between them. CDR3 length equals 15 residues. Germline CDR1 is SQVTM and CDR2 is ANQGSEA.

V is TRBV4-3 and J is TRBJ2-7, with TRBD2 identical over 12 bases. This CDR3 is 17 amino acids long. With 0 bases clipped from V and 2 bases from J, the junction kept 5 bases outside the gene matches. Germline V gene data show CDR1 as LGHNA and CDR2 as YSLEER. The CDR3 reads CASSQELAGGLTYEQYF. The CDR3 DNA reads as TGCGCCAGCAGCCAAGAACTAGCGGGAGGCCTGACCTACGAGCAGTACTTC.

V gene TRBV7-8 combines with J gene TRBJ2-7; 8 bases are shared with TRBD1. Germline V gene data show CDR1 as SGHVS and CDR2 as FQNEAQ. V lost 6 bases, J lost 4 bases, and 11 bases stayed unmatched. This CDR3 has 15 residues. CDR3 residues: CASREYRDRPYEQYF. In DNA form, the CDR3 reads TGTGCCAGCAGAGAGTACCGGGACAGGCCGTACGAGCAGTACTTC. The full variable domain, rest sourced from reference TRBV7-8 and TRBJ2-7, is GAGVSQSPRYKVAKRGQDVALRCDPISGHVSLFWYQQALGQGPEFLTYFQNEAQLDKSGLPSDRFFAERPEGSVSTLKIQRTQQEDSAVYLCASREYRDRPYEQYFGPGTRLTVT.

This clone was observed once. The chain employs TRBV28 and TRBJ1-1, with TRBD1 matching 7 bases. Germline CDR1 is MDHEN and CDR2 is SYDVKM. The CDR3 runs to 13 residues. V lost 8 bases, J lost 6 bases, and 9 bases stayed unmatched. The CDR3 region has the DNA TGTGCCAGCTCGCGTCGGACAGGAGCTGAAGCTTTCTTT. This sequence encodes CASSRRTGAEAFF.

About this clone itself: Other DNA sequences within the sample encode an identical CDR3. The rearrangement links TRBV19 to TRBJ2-7, with D maybe TRBD1 (6 bases). CDR3 length: 12 residues. Germline V gene lookup returns CDR1 LNHDA and CDR2 SQIVND (reference sequence). V lost 4 bases and J 4 bases, leaving 8 bases between the germline ends. CDR3 in DNA: TGTGCCAGTAGTAGGACAGATTACGAGCAGTACTTC. Translating it yields CASSRTDYEQYF.

The V and J genes are TRBV5-4 and TRBJ2-5; D gene ambiguous. V was shortened by 0 bases and J by 2 bases, with 11 bases between the two germline ends. This CDR3 spans 15 amino acids. Germline assignment: CDR1 SGHNT and CDR2 YYREEE (reference sequence). The CDR3, as DNA: TGTGCCAGCAGCTTGGGGCCGCACAATCAAGAGACCCAGTACTTC. Encoded protein: CASSLGPHNQETQYF.

The chain combines TRBV2 with TRBJ2-3; D gene uncertain. This CDR3 has 13 amino acids. CDR1 is SNHLY, CDR2 FYNNEI, per germline. Trimming cost V 4 bases and J 1 base, with 6 bases left between them. The CDR3 region is CASSGTGTDTQYF. For the CDR3, the DNA is TGTGCCAGCAGTGGGACCGGCACAGATACGCAGTATTTT.

This chain joins TRBV19 and TRBJ2-1, with 13 bases identical to TRBD2. The CDR3 sequence is 16 residues long. Germline V CDR1 and CDR2: LNHDA, SQIVND (reference sequence). V lost 7 bases and J lost 4; bases outside the gene matches: 7. In DNA form, the CDR3 reads TGTGCCAGTAAGGAGACTAGCGGGAGGACTTACAATGAGCAGTTCTTC. Translation gives CASKETSGRTYNEQFF.

As DNA, the CDR3 is TGTGCCAGCAGCTTACAGGGGACGGAGACCCAGTACTTC. This sequence encodes CASSLQGTETQYF. The rearrangement links TRBV7-2 to TRBJ2-5; TRBD1 might be the D (6 bases). The V end was cut by 2 bases, the J end by 5 bases, with 9 bases between. The germline CDR1 and CDR2 sequences are SGHTA and FQGNSA. CDR3 size: 13 residues.

This CDR3 reads CASSDAGYTF. The CDR3 coding sequence is TGTGCCAGCAGTGATGCTGGCTACACCTTC. This rearrangement joins TRBV6-1 to TRBJ1-2; no clear D gene. The CDR3 consists of 10 residues. V dropped 3 bases and J dropped 7 bases, with 3 bases sitting between them. Germline V CDR1 and CDR2: MNHNS, SASEGT.

The chain recombines TRBV28 with TRBJ1-5, with 11 nucleotides matching TRBD1. Looked up from germline, CDR1 is MDHEN and CDR2 is SYDVKM. The trim removed 1 base at V and 5 bases at J, leaving 4 bases unmatched. The CDR3 contains 16 residues. CDR3 nucleotide sequence: TGTGCCAGCAGTTTATACCGGGACAGGGGGTATCAGCCCCAGCATTTT. This translates into CASSLYRDRGYQPQHF.

Remarks on this clone: Other nucleotide sequences from this sample produce the same CDR3. This chain uses TRBV19 with TRBJ2-2; the D gene is possibly TRBD2 (5 bases). Per germline, CDR1 LNHDA and CDR2 SQIVND (reference sequence). Between the trimmed V and J ends, which lost 2 bases and 1 base, there was a span of 5 bases. This CDR3 comprises 14 residues. The CDR3 here is CASSIRGNTGELFF. The CDR3 nucleotides read TGTGCCAGTAGTATACGGGGGAACACCGGGGAGCTGTTTTTT. Full variable domain (rest looked up from reference TRBV19 and TRBJ2-2): DGGITQSPKYLFRKEGQNVTLSCEQNLNHDAMYWYRQDPGQGLRLIYYSQIVNDFQKGDIAEGYSVSREKKESFPLTVTSAQKNPTAFYLCASSIRGNTGELFFGEGSRLTVL.

V is TRBV27 and J is TRBJ2-1; 12 bases fit TRBD2. Germline CDR1 reads MNHEY; CDR2 reads SMNVEV (reference sequence). The J segment lost 7 bases and the V segment lost 2 bases, leaving 9 bases of the junction unmatched. This CDR3 contains 17 residues. The CDR3 protein is CASSLQALAGGWNEQFF. The CDR3 bases are TGTGCCAGCAGTTTACAGGCCCTAGCGGGAGGGTGGAATGAGCAGTTCTTC.